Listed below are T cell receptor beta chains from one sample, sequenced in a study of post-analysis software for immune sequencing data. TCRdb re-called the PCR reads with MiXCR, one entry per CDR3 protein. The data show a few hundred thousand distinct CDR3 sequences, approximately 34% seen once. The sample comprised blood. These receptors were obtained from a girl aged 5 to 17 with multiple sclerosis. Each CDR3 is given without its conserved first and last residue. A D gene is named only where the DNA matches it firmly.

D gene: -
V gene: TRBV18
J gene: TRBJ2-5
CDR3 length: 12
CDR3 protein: ASSQSGPKETQY

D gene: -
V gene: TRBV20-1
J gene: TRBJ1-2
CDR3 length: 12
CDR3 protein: SAGPGGGNYGYT

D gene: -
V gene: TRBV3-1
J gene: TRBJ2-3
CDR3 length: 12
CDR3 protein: ASSLGPTDYTQY

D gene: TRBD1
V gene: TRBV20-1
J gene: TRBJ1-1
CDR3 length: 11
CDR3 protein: SANRGGNTEAF

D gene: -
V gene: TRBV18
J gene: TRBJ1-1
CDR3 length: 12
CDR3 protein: ASSPLKMGTEAF

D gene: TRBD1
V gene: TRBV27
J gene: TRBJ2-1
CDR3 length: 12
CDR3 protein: ASRPGQGSGEQF

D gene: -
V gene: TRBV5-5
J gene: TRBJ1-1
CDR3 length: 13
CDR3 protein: ASSRDTSRSTEAF

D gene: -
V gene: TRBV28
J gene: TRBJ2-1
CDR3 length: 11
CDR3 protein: ASTSRSYNEQF

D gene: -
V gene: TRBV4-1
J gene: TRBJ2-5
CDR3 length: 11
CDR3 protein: ASSSRSEETQY

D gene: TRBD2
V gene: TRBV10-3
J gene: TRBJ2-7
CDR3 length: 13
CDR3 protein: AISPAREDPYEQY

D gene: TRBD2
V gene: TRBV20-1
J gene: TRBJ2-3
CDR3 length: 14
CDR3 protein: SARDKLAEITDTQY

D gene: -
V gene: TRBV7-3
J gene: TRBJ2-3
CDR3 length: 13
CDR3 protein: ASSLIAEARDTQY

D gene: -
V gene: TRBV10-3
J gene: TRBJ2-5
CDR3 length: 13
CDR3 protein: AISVSGRGEETQY

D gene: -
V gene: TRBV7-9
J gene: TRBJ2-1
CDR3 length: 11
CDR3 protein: ASTPGQYNEQF

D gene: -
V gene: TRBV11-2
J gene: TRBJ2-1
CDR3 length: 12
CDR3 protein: ASSLARGDNEQF

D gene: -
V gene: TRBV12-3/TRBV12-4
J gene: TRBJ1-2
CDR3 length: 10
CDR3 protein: ASTKTVYGYT

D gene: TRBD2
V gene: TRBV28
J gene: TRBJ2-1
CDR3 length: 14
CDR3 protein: ASSPRGLAVDNEQF

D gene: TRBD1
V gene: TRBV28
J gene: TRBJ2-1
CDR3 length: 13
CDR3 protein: ASSFIGTEDNEQF

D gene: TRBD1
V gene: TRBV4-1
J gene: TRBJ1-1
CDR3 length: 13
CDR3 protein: ASSPPGGRDTEAF

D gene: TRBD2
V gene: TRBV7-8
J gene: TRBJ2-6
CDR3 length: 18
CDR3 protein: ASSPSRRLAGGLGANVLT

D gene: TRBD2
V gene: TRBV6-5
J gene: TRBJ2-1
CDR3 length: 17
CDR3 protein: ASSSRIRLAGGEYNEQF

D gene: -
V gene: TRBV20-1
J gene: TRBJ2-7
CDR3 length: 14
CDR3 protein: SARARDFSGTYEQY

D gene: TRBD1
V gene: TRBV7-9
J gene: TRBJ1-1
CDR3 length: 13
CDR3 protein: ASSAQGAVNTEAF

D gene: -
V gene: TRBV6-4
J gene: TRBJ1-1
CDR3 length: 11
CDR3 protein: ASSASEDTEAF

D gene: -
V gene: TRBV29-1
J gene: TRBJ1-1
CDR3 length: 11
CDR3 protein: SVETVMNTEAF

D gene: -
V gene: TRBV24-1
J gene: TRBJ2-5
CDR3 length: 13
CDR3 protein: ATSEGRQTQETQY

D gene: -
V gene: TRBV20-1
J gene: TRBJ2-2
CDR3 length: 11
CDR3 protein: SASEDYTGELF

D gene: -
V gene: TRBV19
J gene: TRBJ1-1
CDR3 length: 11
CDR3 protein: ASSTQQGDEAF

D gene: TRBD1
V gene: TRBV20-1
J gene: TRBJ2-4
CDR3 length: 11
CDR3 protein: SGQGAAKNIQY

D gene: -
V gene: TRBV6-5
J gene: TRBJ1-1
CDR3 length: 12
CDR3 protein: ASRSPGRGTEAF

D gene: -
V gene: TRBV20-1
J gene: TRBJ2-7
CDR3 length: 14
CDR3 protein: SARTSGPTPTYEQY

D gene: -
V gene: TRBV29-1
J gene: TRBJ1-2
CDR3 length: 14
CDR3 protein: SVDRVKGIGNYGYT

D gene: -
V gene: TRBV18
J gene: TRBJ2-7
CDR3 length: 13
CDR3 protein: ASPAGGRARSEQY

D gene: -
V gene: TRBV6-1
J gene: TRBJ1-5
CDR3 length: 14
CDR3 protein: ASSEAVLGYNQPQH

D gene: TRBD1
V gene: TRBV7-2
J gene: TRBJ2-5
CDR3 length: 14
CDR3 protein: ASSPNQDRYQETQY

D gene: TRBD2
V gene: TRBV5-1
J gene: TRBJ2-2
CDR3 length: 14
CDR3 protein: ASSLGLAGLTGELF

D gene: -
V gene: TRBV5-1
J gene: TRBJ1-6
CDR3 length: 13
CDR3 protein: ASSLGMDTGSPLH

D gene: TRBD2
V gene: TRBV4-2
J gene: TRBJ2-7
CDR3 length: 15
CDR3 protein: ASSQGTASGNYYEQY

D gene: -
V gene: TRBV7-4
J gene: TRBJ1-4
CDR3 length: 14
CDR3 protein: ASSTQTAHPNEKLF

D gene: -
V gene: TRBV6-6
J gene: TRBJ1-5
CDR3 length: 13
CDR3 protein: ASSYWTLEPQPQH

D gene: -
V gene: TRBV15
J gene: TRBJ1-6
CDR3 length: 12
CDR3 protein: ATSREGPGKPLH

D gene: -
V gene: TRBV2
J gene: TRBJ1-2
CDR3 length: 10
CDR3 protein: ASRLGLYGYT

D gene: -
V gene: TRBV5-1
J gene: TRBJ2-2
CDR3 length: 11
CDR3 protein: ASSGDLPGELF

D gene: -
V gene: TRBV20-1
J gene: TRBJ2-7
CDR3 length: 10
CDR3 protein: SASRTSYEQY

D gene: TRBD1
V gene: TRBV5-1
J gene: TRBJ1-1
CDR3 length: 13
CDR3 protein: ASSPGQGKVTEAF

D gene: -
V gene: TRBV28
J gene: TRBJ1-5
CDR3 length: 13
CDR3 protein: ASSSLGRSNQPQH

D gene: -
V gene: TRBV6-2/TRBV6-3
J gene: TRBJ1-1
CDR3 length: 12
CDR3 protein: ASSWLSEGVEAF

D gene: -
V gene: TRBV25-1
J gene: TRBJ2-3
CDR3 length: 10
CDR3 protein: ASSGDSHTQY

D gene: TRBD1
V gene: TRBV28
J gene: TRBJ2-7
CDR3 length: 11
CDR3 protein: ASSDRGPYEQY

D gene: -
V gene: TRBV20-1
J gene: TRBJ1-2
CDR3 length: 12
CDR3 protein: SARDPEILYGYT

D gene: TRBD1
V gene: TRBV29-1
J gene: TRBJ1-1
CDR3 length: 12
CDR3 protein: SVSRDRARTEAF

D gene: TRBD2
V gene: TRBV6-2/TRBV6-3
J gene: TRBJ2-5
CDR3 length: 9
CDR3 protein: ASSDPGLEY